This T cell receptor (beta chain) was observed in a study of Graves' ophthalmopathy and Graves' hyperthyroidism. Scientists amplified the TCR beta CDR3 regions from RNA transcripts. The workflow started with a first-round RT-PCR run with HTBI primers and then moved on to a second-round multiplex PCR. MiXCR was run by TCRdb on the multiplex PCR reads, yielding one entry per CDR3 protein. The sample consists of approximately 410,000 distinct CDR3 sequences, 15% of them appearing once. This CDR3 has 14 amino acids. Germline V CDR1 and CDR2: MDHEN, SYDVKM. Trimming shortened V by 5 bases and J by 1 base, and 11 bases separated the two germline ends. The sample holds many counts of this clonotype. The PBMCs were taken from approximately 9.7 ml of fresh peripheral blood.

The TCR was taken from a woman aged 18-29 years with stable Graves' hyperthyroidism. Material: peripheral blood. The chain is built from TRBV28 and TRBJ1-2, with D possibly being TRBD1 (6 bases). Written as DNA, the CDR3 is TGTGCCAGCAGTATTGTCAGGGGTAACTATGGCTACACCTTC. It yields the protein CASSIVRGNYGYTF.